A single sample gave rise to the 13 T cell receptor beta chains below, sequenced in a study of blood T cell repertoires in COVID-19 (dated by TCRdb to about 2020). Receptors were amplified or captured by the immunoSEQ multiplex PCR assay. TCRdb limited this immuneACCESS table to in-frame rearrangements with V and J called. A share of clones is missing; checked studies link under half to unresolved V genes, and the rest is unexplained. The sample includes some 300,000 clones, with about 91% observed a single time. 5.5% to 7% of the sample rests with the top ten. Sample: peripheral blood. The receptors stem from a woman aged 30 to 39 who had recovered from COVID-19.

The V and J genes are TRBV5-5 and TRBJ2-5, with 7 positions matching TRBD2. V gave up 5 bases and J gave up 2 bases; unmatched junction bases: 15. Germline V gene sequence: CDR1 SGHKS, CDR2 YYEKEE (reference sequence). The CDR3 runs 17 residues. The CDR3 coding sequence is TGTGCCAGCAGTCAGGGACCCACGGGGCGGGGGCAAGAGACCCAGTACTTC. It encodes CASSQGPTGRGQETQYF.

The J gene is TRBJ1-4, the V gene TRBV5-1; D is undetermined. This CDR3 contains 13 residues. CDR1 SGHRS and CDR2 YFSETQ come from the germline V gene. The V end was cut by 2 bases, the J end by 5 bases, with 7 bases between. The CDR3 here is CASSLQLNEKLFF. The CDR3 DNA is TGCGCCAGCAGCTTACAGTTAAATGAAAAACTGTTTTTT.

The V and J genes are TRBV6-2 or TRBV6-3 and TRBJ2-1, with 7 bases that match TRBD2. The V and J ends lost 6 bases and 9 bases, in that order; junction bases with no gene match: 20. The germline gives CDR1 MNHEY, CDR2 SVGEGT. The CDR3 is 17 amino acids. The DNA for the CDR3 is TGTGCCAGCAGCCGGTGGGCTAGCGGCCCCCTTTGGGGTGAGCAGTTCTTC. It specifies CASSRWASGPLWGEQFF.

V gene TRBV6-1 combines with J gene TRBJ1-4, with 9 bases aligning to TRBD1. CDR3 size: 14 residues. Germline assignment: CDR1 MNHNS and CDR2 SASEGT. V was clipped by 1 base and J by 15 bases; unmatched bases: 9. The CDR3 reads CASSEEDRGVALFF. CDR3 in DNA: TGTGCCAGCAGTGAAGAGGACAGGGGAGTCGCATTGTTTTTT.

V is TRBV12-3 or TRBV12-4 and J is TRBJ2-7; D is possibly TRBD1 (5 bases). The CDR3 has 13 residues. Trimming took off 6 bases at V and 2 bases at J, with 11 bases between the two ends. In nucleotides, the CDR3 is TGTGCCAGCAGCCGACAGTGGACCTACGAGCAGTACTTC. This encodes CASSRQWTYEQYF.

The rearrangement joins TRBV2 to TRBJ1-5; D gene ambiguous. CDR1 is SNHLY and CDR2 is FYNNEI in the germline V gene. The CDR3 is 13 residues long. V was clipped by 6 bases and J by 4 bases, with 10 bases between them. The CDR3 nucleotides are TGTGCCAGCAGGGAGACGGTTAATCAGCCCCAGCATTTT. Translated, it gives CASRETVNQPQHF.

The CDR3 DNA is TGTGCCAGCAGCTCCGACAGGGCCAATTCACCCCTCCACTTT. This sequence encodes CASSSDRANSPLHF. The V call is TRBV2, the J call TRBJ1-6, with TRBD1 identical over 7 bases. CDR3 size: 14 residues. The germline V gene encodes CDR1 SNHLY and CDR2 FYNNEI. The V segment lost 6 bases and the J segment 7 bases; nucleotides outside the gene matches: 6.

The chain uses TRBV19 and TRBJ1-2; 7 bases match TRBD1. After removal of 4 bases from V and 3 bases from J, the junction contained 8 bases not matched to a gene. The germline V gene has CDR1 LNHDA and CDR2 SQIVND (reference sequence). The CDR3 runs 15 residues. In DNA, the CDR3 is TGTGCCAGTAGTACACGGGATGACAGGGACTATGGCTACACCTTC. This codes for CASSTRDDRDYGYTF.

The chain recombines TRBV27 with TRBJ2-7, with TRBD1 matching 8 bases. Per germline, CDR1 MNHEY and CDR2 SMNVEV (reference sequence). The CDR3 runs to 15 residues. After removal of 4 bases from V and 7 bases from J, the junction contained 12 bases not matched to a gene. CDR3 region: CASSSPAGGLKEQYF. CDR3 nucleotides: TGTGCCAGCAGTTCCCCGGCAGGGGGCTTAAAGGAGCAGTACTTC.

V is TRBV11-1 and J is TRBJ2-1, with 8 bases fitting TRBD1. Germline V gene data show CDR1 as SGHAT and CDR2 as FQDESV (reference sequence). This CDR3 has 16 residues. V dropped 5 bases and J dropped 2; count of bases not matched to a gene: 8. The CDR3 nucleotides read TGTGCCAGCAGCACGACCGGGACAGGAACCTACAATGAGCAGTTCTTC. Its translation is CASSTTGTGTYNEQFF.

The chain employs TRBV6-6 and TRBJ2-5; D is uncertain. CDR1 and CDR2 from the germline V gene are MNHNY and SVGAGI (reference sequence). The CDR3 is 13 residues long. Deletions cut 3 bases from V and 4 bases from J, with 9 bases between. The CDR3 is CASSYSGRETQYF. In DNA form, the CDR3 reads TGTGCCAGCAGTTATTCAGGTCGAGAGACCCAGTACTTC.

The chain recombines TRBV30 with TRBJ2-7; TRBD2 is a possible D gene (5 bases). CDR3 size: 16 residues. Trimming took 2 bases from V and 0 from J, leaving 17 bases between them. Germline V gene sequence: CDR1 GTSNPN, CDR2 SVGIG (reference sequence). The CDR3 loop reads CAWSSSSAGFSYEQYF. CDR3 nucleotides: TGTGCCTGGAGTTCGTCTTCGGCGGGCTTCTCCTACGAGCAGTACTTC.

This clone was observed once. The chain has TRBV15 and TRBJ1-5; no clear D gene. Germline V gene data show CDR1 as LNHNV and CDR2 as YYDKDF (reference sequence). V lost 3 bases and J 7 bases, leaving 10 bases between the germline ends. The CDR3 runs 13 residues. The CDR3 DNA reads TGTGCCACCAGCAGGGGGAGTGGCCAGCCCCAGCATTTT. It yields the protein CATSRGSGQPQHF.